The source of this T cell receptor beta chain is a study of human T cells and chemical hapten exposure. At least ten counts were recorded for this clonotype. The antigen is unknown. Study-wide findings and caveats: Donors had alopecia, so their immune response may differ from healthy people's. Expanded TCRs showed more large CDR3 clusters than pre-sensitization or healthy control sets.

The time point was: patch test 1, 2 weeks after DPC sensitization. The treatment: therapeutic diphenylcyclopropenone sensitization with weekly scalp DPC. Each donor was an alopecia patient between 18 and 70 years of age who qualified for DPC. In TCRdb, the RACE reads were re-called with MiXCR into one record per CDR3 protein. The sample lists approximately 350,000 distinct CDR3 sequences, 5.5% to 8% occurring once. Source: whole blood, taken in connection with sensitization to the hapten diphenylcyclopropenone (DPC). This clonotype was obtained from a woman younger than 30 with alopecia areata. Some clones in this sample may be carry-over from other donors' samples.

Here the CDR3 DNA reads TGTGCCAGCAGCGTAGCCGGCGGGGGGATCCAAGAGACCCAGTACTTC. It codes for CASSVAGGGIQETQYF. The chain uses TRBV9 and TRBJ2-5; 8 nucleotides match TRBD2. The germline gives CDR1 SGDLS, CDR2 YYNGEE. This CDR3 contains 16 residues. J gave up 1 base and V 0 bases, and 5 bases lay outside the gene matches. Full variable domain (rest looked up from reference TRBV9 and TRBJ2-5): DSGVTQTPKHLITATGQRVTLRCSPRSGDLSVYWYQQSLDQGLQFLIQYYNGEERAKGNILERFSAQQFPDLHSELNLSSLELGDSALYFCASSVAGGGIQETQYFGPGTRLLVL.